Following are 7 T cell receptor beta chains from one sample sequenced in a study of CD8+ T cells in alopecia areata. As the sequencing template, cDNA was produced by extracting RNA and reverse transcribing it. This table comes from immunoSEQ multiplex PCR, and its TCRdb copy is limited to in-frame clones, with some not included. This table has 150,000 to 200,000 clones, roughly 53% appearing once. Documented treatment: oral pan-JAK inhibitor, 5-10 mg twice daily. Sample: CD8+ T cells sorted from blood, taken at week 24, from a patient treated with tofacitinib. The receptors derive from a human donor with alopecia areata.

This clone has more than one count but fewer than ten. This rearrangement joins TRBV2 to TRBJ2-3; D call uncertain. The CDR3 covers 14 residues. Trimming cost V 1 base and J 6 bases, with 11 bases left between them. The germline CDR1 and CDR2 sequences are SNHLY and FYNNEI. The CDR3 nucleotides read TGTGCCAGCAGTGAAGTCCGAAGGGTTGATACGCAGTATTTT. Protein sequence: CASSEVRRVDTQYF. The whole variable domain, filled in from reference TRBV2 and TRBJ2-3, reads EPEVTQTPSHQVTQMGQEVILRCVPISNHLYFYWYRQILGQKVEFLVSFYNNEISEKSEIFDDQFSVERPDGSNFTLKIRSTKLEDSAMYFCASSEVRRVDTQYFGPGTRLTVL.

This clone was recorded a few times. The rearrangement links TRBV2 to TRBJ2-7; D is perhaps TRBD2 (7 bases). Germline CDR1 is SNHLY and CDR2 is FYNNEI. The CDR3 is 13 amino acids. Deletions cut 7 bases from V and 7 bases from J, with 17 bases between. Written as DNA, the CDR3 is TGTGCCAGCAATAGAGGGGGGGCGAGGGAGCAGTACTTC. Translation gives CASNRGGAREQYF.

The rearrangement links TRBV6-5 to TRBJ2-7, with D perhaps matching TRBD1 (5 bases). This CDR3 is built from 14 residues. V shed 0 bases and J shed 3 bases, with 9 bases lying between them. The V gene's germline CDR1 is MNHEY and CDR2 SVGAGI. CDR3 region: CASSYSGQLYEQYF. The DNA for the CDR3 is TGTGCCAGCAGTTACTCCGGACAACTCTACGAGCAGTACTTC.

This chain links TRBV7-2 with TRBJ2-3; D may be TRBD2 (6 bases). Germline CDR1 SGHTA, CDR2 FQGNSA. CDR3 size: 12 residues. Trimming removed 5 bases from V and 6 bases from J, with 9 bases in between. The CDR3 nucleotides read TGTGCCAGCAGCCGACGGGAGGATACGCAGTATTTT. Its protein is CASSRREDTQYF.

The chain has TRBV2 and TRBJ2-1, with D perhaps TRBD1 (7 bases). CDR1 is SNHLY, CDR2 FYNNEI, per germline. Trimming removed 6 bases from V and 6 bases from J, with 12 bases in between. This CDR3 region has 13 residues. CDR3 DNA: TGTGCCAGCAGGACGGGGGACAGCAATGAGCAGTTCTTC. It translates to CASRTGDSNEQFF.

CDR3: CASSYRTVGTEAFF. CDR3 sequence (DNA): TGTGCCAGCAGTTACCGGACAGTTGGCACTGAAGCTTTCTTT. The gene calls are TRBV6-5 and TRBJ1-1; maybe TRBD1 (6 bases). V lost 2 bases, J lost 4 bases, and 11 bases lay in between. CDR1 is MNHEY, CDR2 SVGAGI, per germline. The CDR3 is 14 amino acids.

This clone occurred a few times. V and J are TRBV14 and TRBJ2-2; D may be TRBD2 (6 bases). Germline lookup yields CDR1 SGHDN and CDR2 FVKESK. With 4 bases removed from V and 4 bases from J, the gap between germline ends came to 10 bases. The CDR3 consists of 14 residues. CDR3 bases: TGTGCCAGCAGCCCAGGGACTGCCACCGGGGAGCTGTTTTTT. Translation gives CASSPGTATGELFF.